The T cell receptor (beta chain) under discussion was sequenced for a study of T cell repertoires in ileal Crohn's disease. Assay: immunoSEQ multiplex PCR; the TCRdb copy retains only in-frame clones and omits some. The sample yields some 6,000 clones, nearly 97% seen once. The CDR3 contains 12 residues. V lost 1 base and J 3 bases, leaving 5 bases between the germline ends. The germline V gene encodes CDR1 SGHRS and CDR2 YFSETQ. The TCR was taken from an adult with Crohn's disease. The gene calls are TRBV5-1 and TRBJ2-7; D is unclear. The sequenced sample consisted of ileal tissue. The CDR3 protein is CASSLSVYEQYF. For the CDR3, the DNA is TGCGCCAGCAGCTTGAGCGTCTACGAGCAGTACTTC. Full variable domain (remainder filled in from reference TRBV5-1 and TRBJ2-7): KAGVTQTPRYLIKTRGQQVTLSCSPISGHRSVSWYQQTPGQGLQFLFEYFSETQRNKGNFPGRFSGRQFSNSRSEMNVSTLELGDSALYLCASSLSVYEQYFGPGTRLTVT.